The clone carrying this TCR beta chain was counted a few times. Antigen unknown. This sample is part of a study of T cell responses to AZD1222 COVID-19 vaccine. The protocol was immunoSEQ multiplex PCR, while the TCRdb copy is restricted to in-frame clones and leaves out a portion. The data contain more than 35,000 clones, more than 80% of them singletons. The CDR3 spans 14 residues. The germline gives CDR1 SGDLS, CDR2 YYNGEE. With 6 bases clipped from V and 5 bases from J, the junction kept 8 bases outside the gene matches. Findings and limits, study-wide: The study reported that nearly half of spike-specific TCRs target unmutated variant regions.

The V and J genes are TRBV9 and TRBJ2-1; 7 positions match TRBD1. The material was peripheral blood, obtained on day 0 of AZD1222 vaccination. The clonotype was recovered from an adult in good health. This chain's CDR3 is CASTKGAHDNEQFF. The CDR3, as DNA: TGTGCCAGCACGAAGGGGGCGCATGACAATGAGCAGTTCTTC. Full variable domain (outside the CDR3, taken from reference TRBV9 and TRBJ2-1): DSGVTQTPKHLITATGQRVTLRCSPRSGDLSVYWYQQSLDQGLQFLIQYYNGEERAKGNILERFSAQQFPDLHSELNLSSLELGDSALYFCASTKGAHDNEQFFGPGTRLTVL.